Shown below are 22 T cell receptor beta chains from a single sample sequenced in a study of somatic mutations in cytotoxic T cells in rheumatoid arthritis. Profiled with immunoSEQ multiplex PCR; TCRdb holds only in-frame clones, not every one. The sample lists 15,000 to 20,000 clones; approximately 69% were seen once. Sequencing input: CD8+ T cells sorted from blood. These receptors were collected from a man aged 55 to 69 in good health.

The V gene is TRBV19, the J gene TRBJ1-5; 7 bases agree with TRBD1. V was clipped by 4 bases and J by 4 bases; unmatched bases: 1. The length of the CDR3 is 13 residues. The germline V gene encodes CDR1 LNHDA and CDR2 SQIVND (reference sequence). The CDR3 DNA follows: TGTGCCAGTAGTACAGGGGGAAATCAGCCCCAGCATTTT. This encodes CASSTGGNQPQHF. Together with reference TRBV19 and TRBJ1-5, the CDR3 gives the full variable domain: DGGITQSPKYLFRKEGQNVTLSCEQNLNHDAMYWYRQDPGQGLRLIYYSQIVNDFQKGDIAEGYSVSREKKESFPLTVTSAQKNPTAFYLCASSTGGNQPQHFGDGTRLSIL.

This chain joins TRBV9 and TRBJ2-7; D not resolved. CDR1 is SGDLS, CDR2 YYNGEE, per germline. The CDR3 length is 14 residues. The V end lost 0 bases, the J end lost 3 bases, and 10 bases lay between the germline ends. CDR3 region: CASSVATYDYEQYF. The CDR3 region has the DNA TGTGCCAGCAGCGTAGCCACTTATGACTACGAGCAGTACTTC.

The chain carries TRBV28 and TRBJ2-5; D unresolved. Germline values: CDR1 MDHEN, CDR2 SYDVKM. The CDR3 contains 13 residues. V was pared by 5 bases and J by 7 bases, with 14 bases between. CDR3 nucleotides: TGTGCCAGCAGTCTCTCACCTACTGGGACCCAGTACTTC. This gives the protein CASSLSPTGTQYF.

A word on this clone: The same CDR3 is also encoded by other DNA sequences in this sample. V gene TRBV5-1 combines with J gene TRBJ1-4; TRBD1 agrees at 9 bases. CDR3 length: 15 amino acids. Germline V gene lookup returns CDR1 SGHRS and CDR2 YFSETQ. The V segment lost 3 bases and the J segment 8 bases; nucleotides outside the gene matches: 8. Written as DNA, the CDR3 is TGCGCCAGCAGCTCGGGGGACAGGGTAGGCGAAAAACTGTTTTTT. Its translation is CASSSGDRVGEKLFF.

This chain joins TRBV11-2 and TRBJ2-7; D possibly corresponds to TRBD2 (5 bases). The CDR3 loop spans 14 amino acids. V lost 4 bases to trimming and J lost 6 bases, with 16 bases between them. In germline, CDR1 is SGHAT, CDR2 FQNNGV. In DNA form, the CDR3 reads TGTGCCAGCAGCTCTACTTGGGGAGCCAGCGAGCAGTACTTC. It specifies CASSSTWGASEQYF.

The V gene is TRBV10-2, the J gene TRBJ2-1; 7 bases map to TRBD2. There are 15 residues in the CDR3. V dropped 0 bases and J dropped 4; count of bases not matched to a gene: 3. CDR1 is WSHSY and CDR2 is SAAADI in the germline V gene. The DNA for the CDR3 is TGCGCCAGCAGTGAGTCGCCGGGGGGTTACAATGAGCAGTTCTTC. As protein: CASSESPGGYNEQFF.

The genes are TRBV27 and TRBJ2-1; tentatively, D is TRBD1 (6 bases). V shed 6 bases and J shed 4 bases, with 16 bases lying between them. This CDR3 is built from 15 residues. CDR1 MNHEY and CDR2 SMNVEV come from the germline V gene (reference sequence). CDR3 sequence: CASRPPGHRYNEQFF. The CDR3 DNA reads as TGTGCCAGCAGACCCCCGGGACATAGGTACAATGAGCAGTTCTTC.

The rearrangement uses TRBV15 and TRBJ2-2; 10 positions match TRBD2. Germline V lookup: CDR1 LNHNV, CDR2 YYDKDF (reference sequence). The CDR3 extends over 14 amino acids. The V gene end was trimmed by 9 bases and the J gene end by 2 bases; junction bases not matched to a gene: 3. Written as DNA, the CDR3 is TGTGCCACGGGGACTAGCGAAAACACCGGGGAGCTGTTTTTT. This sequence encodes CATGTSENTGELFF.

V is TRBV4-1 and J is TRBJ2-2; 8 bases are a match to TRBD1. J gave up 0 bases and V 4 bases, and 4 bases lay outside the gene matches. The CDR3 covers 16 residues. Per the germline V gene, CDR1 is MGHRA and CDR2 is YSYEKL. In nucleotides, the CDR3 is TGCGCCAGCAGCCTACCACAGGGGGCGAACACCGGGGAGCTGTTTTTT. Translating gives CASSLPQGANTGELFF.

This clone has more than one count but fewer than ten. The CDR3, as DNA: TGTGCCAGCAGTTTCAAGGCAGGCGTCATGGTTTGGGGCTACACCTTC. This translates into CASSFKAGVMVWGYTF. The V call is TRBV27, the J call TRBJ1-2; D not certain. The V end was cut by 3 bases, the J end by 8 bases, with 22 bases between. CDR1 is MNHEY and CDR2 is SMNVEV in the germline V gene (reference sequence). The CDR3 totals 16 residues.

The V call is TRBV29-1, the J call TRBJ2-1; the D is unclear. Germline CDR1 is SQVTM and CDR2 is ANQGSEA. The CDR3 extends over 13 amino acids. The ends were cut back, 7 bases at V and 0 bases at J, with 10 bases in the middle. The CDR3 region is CSGTRSSYNEQFF. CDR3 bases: TGCAGCGGAACCCGGAGCTCCTACAATGAGCAGTTCTTC.

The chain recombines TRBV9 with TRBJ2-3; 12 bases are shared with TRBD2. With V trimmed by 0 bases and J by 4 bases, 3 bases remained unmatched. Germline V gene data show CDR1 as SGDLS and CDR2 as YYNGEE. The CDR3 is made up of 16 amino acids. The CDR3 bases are TGTGCCAGCAGCGTAGGGACTAGCGGGATCCCAGATACGCAGTATTTT. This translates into CASSVGTSGIPDTQYF.

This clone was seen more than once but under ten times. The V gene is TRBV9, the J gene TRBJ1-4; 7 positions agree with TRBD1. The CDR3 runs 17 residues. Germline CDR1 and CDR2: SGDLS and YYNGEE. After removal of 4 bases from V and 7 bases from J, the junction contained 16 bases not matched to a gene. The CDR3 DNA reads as TGTGCCAGCAGCCCACCCCCCCCAGGGGGTTCTGGTGAAAAACTGTTTTTT. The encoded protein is CASSPPPPGGSGEKLFF. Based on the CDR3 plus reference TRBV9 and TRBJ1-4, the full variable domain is DSGVTQTPKHLITATGQRVTLRCSPRSGDLSVYWYQQSLDQGLQFLIQYYNGEERAKGNILERFSAQQFPDLHSELNLSSLELGDSALYFCASSPPPPGGSGEKLFFGSGTQLSVL.

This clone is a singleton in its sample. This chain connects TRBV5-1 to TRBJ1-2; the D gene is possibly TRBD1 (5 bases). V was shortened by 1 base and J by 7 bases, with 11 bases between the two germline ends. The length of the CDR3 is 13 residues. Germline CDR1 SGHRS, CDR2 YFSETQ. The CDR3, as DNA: TGCGCCAGCAGCTTGTCGGGGGGTTTTGGCTACACCTTC. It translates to CASSLSGGFGYTF.

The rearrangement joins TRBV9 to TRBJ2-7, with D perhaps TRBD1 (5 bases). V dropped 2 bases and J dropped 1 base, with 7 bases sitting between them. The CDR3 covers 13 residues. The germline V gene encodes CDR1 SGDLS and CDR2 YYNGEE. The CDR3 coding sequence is TGTGCCAGCAGCGTGGACATTTCCTACGAGCAGTACTTC. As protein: CASSVDISYEQYF. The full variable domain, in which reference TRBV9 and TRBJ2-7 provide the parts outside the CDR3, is DSGVTQTPKHLITATGQRVTLRCSPRSGDLSVYWYQQSLDQGLQFLIQYYNGEERAKGNILERFSAQQFPDLHSELNLSSLELGDSALYFCASSVDISYEQYFGPGTRLTVT.

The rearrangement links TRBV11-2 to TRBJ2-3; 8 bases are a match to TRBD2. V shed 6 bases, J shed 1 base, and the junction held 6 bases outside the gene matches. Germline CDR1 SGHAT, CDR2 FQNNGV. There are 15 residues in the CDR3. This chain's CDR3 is CASRPGGGRTDTQYF. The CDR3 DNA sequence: TGTGCCAGCAGACCGGGGGGGGGCCGCACAGATACGCAGTATTTT.

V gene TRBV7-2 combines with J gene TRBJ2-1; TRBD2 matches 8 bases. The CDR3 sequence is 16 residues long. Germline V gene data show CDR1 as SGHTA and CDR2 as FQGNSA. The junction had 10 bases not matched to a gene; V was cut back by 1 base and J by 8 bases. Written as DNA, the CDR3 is TGTGCCAGCAGCTTAGGTGTGGGACTAGGTATTTATGAGCAGTTCTTC. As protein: CASSLGVGLGIYEQFF.

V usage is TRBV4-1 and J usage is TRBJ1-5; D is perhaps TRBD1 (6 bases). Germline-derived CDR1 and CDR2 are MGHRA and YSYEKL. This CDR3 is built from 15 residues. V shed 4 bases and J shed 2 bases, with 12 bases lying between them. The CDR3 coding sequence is TGCGCCAGCAGCCCTCGATCAGGGGGCAATCAGCCCCAGCATTTT. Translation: CASSPRSGGNQPQHF.

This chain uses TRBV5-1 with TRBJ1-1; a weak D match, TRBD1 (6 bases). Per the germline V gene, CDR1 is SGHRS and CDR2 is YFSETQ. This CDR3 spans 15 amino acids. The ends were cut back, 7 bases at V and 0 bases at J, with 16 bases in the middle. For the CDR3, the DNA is TGCGCCAGCGGCGAATACAGGGCGATGAACACTGAAGCTTTCTTT. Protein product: CASGEYRAMNTEAFF.

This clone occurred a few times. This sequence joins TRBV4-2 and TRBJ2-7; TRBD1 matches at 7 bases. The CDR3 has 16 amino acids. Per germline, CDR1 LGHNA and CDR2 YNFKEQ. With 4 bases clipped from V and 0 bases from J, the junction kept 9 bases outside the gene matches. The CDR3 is CASSPPPGQTSYEQYF. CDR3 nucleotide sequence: TGTGCCAGCAGCCCCCCGCCGGGACAGACCTCCTACGAGCAGTACTTC.

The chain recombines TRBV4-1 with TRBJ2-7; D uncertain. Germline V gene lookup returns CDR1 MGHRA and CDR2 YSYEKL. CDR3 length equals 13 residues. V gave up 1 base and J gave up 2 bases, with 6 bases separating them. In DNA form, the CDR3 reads TGCGCCAGCAGCCAAGCGTCCCCCTACGAGCAGTACTTC. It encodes CASSQASPYEQYF.

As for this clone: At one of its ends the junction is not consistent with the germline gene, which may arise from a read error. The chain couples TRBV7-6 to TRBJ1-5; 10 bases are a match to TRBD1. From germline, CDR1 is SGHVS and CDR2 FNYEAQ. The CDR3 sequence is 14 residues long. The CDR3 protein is CASSLGDRGQPQHF. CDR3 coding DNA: TGTGCCAGCAGTTTAGGGGACAGGGGCCAGCCCCAGCATTTT.